This T cell receptor (beta chain) was recovered during a study of blood T cells in healthy people across ages. This clonotype was observed once. Its antigen remains unknown. The authors ran a second PCR of about 6 to 11 cycles using a sample-barcoded 5' primer and a J-beta primer mix. TCRdb re-called the 5' RACE reads with MiXCR, one entry per CDR3 protein. This sample has fewer than 750,000 distinct CDR3 sequences; 40% to 65% occur once, and the top ten carry about 13%. Study findings and constraints: Higher diversity and more naive CD4+ cells were features of long-lived donors, compared to aged donors. Total diversity from one million sequenced T cells was likely underestimated. TCR beta diversity per million T cells fell roughly linearly with age.

CDR1 and CDR2 from the germline V gene are SGHTA and FQGTGA. V was pared by 4 bases and J by 4 bases, with 11 bases between. The CDR3 contains 15 residues. The V gene is TRBV7-3, the J gene TRBJ1-6; the D gene is possibly TRBD1 (6 bases). Sequenced: blood. The clonotype originates from a woman older than 75 in good health. CDR3 sequence (DNA): TGTGCCAGCAGCTCCGGGGGACAATATAATTCACCCCTCCACTTT. Translating it yields CASSSGGQYNSPLHF.